This TCR beta chain came from a study of blood T cell repertoires in COVID-19. Study context: Sites across the United States, Italy and Spain contributed samples from acute and convalescent COVID-19. PBMCs, B-cell-depleted T cells, or T cells were the source of the cDNA or gDNA that made up the material.

This clone was detected only once. How the authors handled the data: Counts of nucleated cells, estimated from reference gene primer amplification, were obtained. The assay was immunoSEQ multiplex PCR, and TCRdb's table has in-frame clones only and misses some. The V and J calls and clone size come from that table; D and trimming were worked out from the DNA. The sample contains tens of thousands of clones, more than 75% of which appear only once. With 5 bases removed from V and 0 bases from J, the gap between germline ends came to 8 bases. The CDR3 sequence is 14 residues long. The germline CDR1 and CDR2 sequences are SGHTA and FQGNSA.

Sequencing input: peripheral blood. This clonotype originated in a woman aged 70 to 79 with acute or convalescent COVID-19. The chain recombines TRBV7-2 with TRBJ1-5; the D is unclear. The CDR3 protein is CASSQDFSNQPQHF. For the CDR3, the DNA is TGTGCCAGCAGCCAGGACTTTAGCAATCAGCCCCAGCATTTT.